This T cell receptor beta chain was obtained from a study of post-analysis software for immune sequencing data. In the study overall: Both relapsing-remitting and secondary progressive multiple sclerosis featured among the disease courses, as did progressive-relapsing multiple sclerosis. Study-wide points: Strong same-batch co-clustering of samples appeared with F measure clustering. In patients, TRBV5-6, TRBV5-1 and TRBV20-1 belonged to five or six TRBV segments found more frequently than in controls.

This clonotype was observed a handful of times. What it binds is unknown. Carried by the TCR beta cDNA libraries were unique molecular identifiers. Roughly 450,000 cDNA molecules came from about 1 to 10 million T cells. TCRdb passed the PCR reads through MiXCR, listing each CDR3 protein once. This table has hundreds of thousands of distinct CDR3 sequences, 39% appearing once. This CDR3 has 12 residues. Germline CDR1 MDHEN, CDR2 SYDVKM. The V gene lost 3 bases and the J gene lost 4 bases, with 7 bases spanning the gap. The origin of this receptor is a girl aged 2-10 years with multiple sclerosis. The sample was blood. The chain employs TRBV28 and TRBJ2-7; D is unclear. CDR3 sequence: CASSFRRYEQYF. Here the CDR3 DNA reads TGTGCCAGCAGTTTCCGCAGGTACGAGCAGTACTTC.